The sequence of this TCR beta chain was determined in a study of radiation and T cells in renal cell carcinoma. Here immunoSEQ multiplex PCR was the method, and the copy in TCRdb shows in-frame clones only, minus some. The sample carries some 150,000 clones, 86% recorded once. With respect to this clone: Its specificity is unknown.

The sample's time point: blood 4 weeks post-SBRT, at nephrectomy. Treatment denoted: 15 Gy SBRT to primary tumor, nephrectomy 4 weeks later. Nephrectomy followed 15 Gy stereotactic body radiation by 4 weeks. This renal cell carcinoma was of the clear cell type. This CDR3 spans 16 amino acids. V dropped 9 bases and J dropped 2; count of bases not matched to a gene: 9. From germline, CDR1 is SNHLY and CDR2 FYNNEI. Study observations and caveats: Without pretreatment biopsies, baseline tumor clonotype presence was undetermined.

The sequences come from blood, collected from a patient whose treatment included radiotherapy and nephrectomy. This sequence joins TRBV2 and TRBJ1-3, with TRBD1 matching 11 bases. The source is a woman aged 45-65 years with renal cell carcinoma. DNA of the CDR3: TGTGCCAGTAGGACAGGGGGCGGTTTCCCTGGAAACACCATATATTTT. Protein product: CASRTGGGFPGNTIYF.